A selection of T cell receptor beta chains follows, all from one sample in a study of human T cells and chemical hapten exposure. In TCRdb, the RACE reads were re-called with MiXCR into one record per CDR3 protein. The table shows 300,000 to 450,000 distinct CDR3 sequences, with roughly 5.3% occurring only once. Specimen: whole blood, collected in connection with sensitization to the hapten diphenylcyclopropenone (DPC). These receptors originate from a woman aged 50 to 65 with alopecia areata. Some clones in this sample may be carry-over from other donors' samples. The CDR3 runs from the conserved cysteine through the conserved F or W. A D gene is named only where the DNA matches it firmly. Rows may omit the clone size; those that give it use once, few, many or a size class.

CDR3nt: TGTGCCAGCAGTTATGCAGGAACCTACGAGCAGTACTTC
CDR3aa: CASSYAGTYEQYF
v_gene: TRBV6-5
abundance: NA
j_gene: TRBJ2-7
d_gene: NA

CDR3nt: TGTGCCAGCACCTCCGGGACAGTTATTTCACCCCTCCACTTT
CDR3aa: CASTSGTVISPLHF
v_gene: TRBV25-1
abundance: many
j_gene: TRBJ1-6
d_gene: TRBD1

CDR3nt: TGCGCCAGCAGTCAAGGACGGACAGGGGCCCTAAGTCCATCTGGCTACACCTTC
CDR3aa: CASSQGRTGALSPSGYTF
v_gene: TRBV23-1
abundance: few
j_gene: TRBJ1-2
d_gene: TRBD1

CDR3nt: TGTGCCAGCAGTTATCCCTCTAGGAGCGGGGGATCCTACAATGAGCAGTTCTTC
CDR3aa: CASSYPSRSGGSYNEQFF
v_gene: TRBV6-2/TRBV6-3
abundance: many
j_gene: TRBJ2-1
d_gene: TRBD2

CDR3nt: TGCAGTGCTAGTCAGGCAGGGGGAGATACGCAGTATTTT
CDR3aa: CSASQAGGDTQYF
v_gene: TRBV20-1
abundance: NA
j_gene: TRBJ2-3
d_gene: TRBD1

CDR3nt: TGTGCCAGCAGTTTAGGAGGGGGCCGCAATGAGCAGTTCTTC
CDR3aa: CASSLGGGRNEQFF
v_gene: TRBV6-2/TRBV6-3
abundance: many
j_gene: TRBJ2-1
d_gene: NA

CDR3nt: TGCGCCAGCAGCCAAGGGGGAGAAGAGACCCAGTACTTC
CDR3aa: CASSQGGEETQYF
v_gene: TRBV4-1
abundance: many
j_gene: TRBJ2-5
d_gene: NA

CDR3nt: TGTGCCAGCAGTCCCCCGGGACAGCCTAACTATGGCTACACCTTC
CDR3aa: CASSPPGQPNYGYTF
v_gene: TRBV28
abundance: NA
j_gene: TRBJ1-2
d_gene: TRBD1

CDR3nt: TGTGCCAGCAGTTACCCCACTAGCGGTCGGGAGACCCAGTACTTC
CDR3aa: CASSYPTSGRETQYF
v_gene: TRBV6-6
abundance: few
j_gene: TRBJ2-5
d_gene: TRBD2

CDR3nt: TGCAGTGGTAAGAGGCAGGGCGTGAACACTGAAGCTTTCTTT
CDR3aa: CSGKRQGVNTEAFF
v_gene: TRBV20-1
abundance: few
j_gene: TRBJ1-1
d_gene: NA

CDR3nt: TGTGCCAGCAGTGAAGTAGCGGGGGCCGCCTATGGCTACACCTTC
CDR3aa: CASSEVAGAAYGYTF
v_gene: TRBV25-1
abundance: many
j_gene: TRBJ1-2
d_gene: NA

CDR3nt: TGTGCCAGCAGTTACATCGCAGATACGCAGTATTTT
CDR3aa: CASSYIADTQYF
v_gene: TRBV6-6
abundance: few
j_gene: TRBJ2-3
d_gene: NA

CDR3nt: TGTGCCAGCAGTTCCGGCGGGGCTTCGAACACTGAAGCTTTCTTT
CDR3aa: CASSSGGASNTEAFF
v_gene: TRBV28
abundance: many
j_gene: TRBJ1-1
d_gene: NA

CDR3nt: TGTGCCAGCAGCTTCAGAACGGGCCTTTCCGCCTACGAGCAGTACTTC
CDR3aa: CASSFRTGLSAYEQYF
v_gene: TRBV7-8
abundance: few
j_gene: TRBJ2-7
d_gene: NA

CDR3nt: TGTGCCAGCAGCAGCCCCGGGGGCGTAGGAGAAAAACTGTTTTTT
CDR3aa: CASSSPGGVGEKLFF
v_gene: TRBV12-3/TRBV12-4
abundance: few
j_gene: TRBJ1-4
d_gene: NA

CDR3nt: TGTGCCAGCAGCCCTGGACTCAGCGTGGTCGGAAATGAGCAGTTCTTC
CDR3aa: CASSPGLSVVGNEQFF
v_gene: TRBV5-6
abundance: many
j_gene: TRBJ2-1
d_gene: NA

CDR3nt: TGTGCCAGCAGCTGGGCACGCAACTACTATGGCTACACCTTC
CDR3aa: CASSWARNYYGYTF
v_gene: TRBV5-6
abundance: NA
j_gene: TRBJ1-2
d_gene: NA

CDR3nt: TGTGCCAGCAGTGAAGGAAAGAAGTCGGTGACTAGCGAAACAGATACGCAGTATTTT
CDR3aa: CASSEGKKSVTSETDTQYF
v_gene: TRBV9
abundance: many
j_gene: TRBJ2-3
d_gene: TRBD2

CDR3nt: TGTGCCAGCAAAACTAGGGGTTCTGATGAGCAGTTCTTC
CDR3aa: CASKTRGSDEQFF
v_gene: TRBV12-3/TRBV12-4
abundance: few
j_gene: TRBJ2-1
d_gene: NA

CDR3nt: TGTGCCACCAGCAGAGGGGCAGGGCCTGGCACAGATACGCAGTATTTT
CDR3aa: CATSRGAGPGTDTQYF
v_gene: TRBV15
abundance: many
j_gene: TRBJ2-3
d_gene: NA

CDR3nt: TGTGCCAGCAGTTACCTGGGTTTCTACGAGCAGTACTTC
CDR3aa: CASSYLGFYEQYF
v_gene: TRBV6-6
abundance: few
j_gene: TRBJ2-7
d_gene: NA

CDR3nt: TGCAGTGCTCCTCGACAGGAAGAGACCCAGTACTTC
CDR3aa: CSAPRQEETQYF
v_gene: TRBV20-1
abundance: few
j_gene: TRBJ2-5
d_gene: NA

CDR3nt: TGTGCCAGCAGCTCCTCAGCAGGGGAAGAGACCCAGTACTTC
CDR3aa: CASSSSAGEETQYF
v_gene: TRBV7-9
abundance: NA
j_gene: TRBJ2-5
d_gene: NA

CDR3nt: TGTGCCAGCAGTTTCAGCAGGGTGGAGACCCAGTACTTC
CDR3aa: CASSFSRVETQYF
v_gene: TRBV12-3/TRBV12-4
abundance: few
j_gene: TRBJ2-5
d_gene: NA

CDR3nt: TGTGCCAGCAGTTACTCGAGAGGAGGCGAAAAACTGTTTTTT
CDR3aa: CASSYSRGGEKLFF
v_gene: TRBV6-6
abundance: many
j_gene: TRBJ1-4
d_gene: NA

CDR3nt: TGTGCCAGCAGTTTACCTCCAGACGAGCAGTACTTC
CDR3aa: CASSLPPDEQYF
v_gene: TRBV28
abundance: many
j_gene: TRBJ2-7
d_gene: NA

CDR3nt: TGTGCCAGCAGTCCTAGCGGGGGGCCACACAGCACAGATACGCAGTATTTT
CDR3aa: CASSPSGGPHSTDTQYF
v_gene: TRBV12-3/TRBV12-4
abundance: many
j_gene: TRBJ2-3
d_gene: TRBD2

CDR3nt: TGTGCCAGCAGTGAAGACCTCCATACGCAGTATTTT
CDR3aa: CASSEDLHTQYF
v_gene: TRBV6-1
abundance: many
j_gene: TRBJ2-3
d_gene: NA

CDR3nt: TGTGCCAGCAGCTTAGCCCCCGTGGGGGCGATCGAGGGAATGAACACTGAAGCTTTCTTT
CDR3aa: CASSLAPVGAIEGMNTEAFF
v_gene: TRBV7-2
abundance: few
j_gene: TRBJ1-1
d_gene: NA

CDR3nt: TGTGCCAGCAGCCTTCTTGCCCGGACAGGAGAAAAGTTCTTC
CDR3aa: CASSLLARTGEKFF
v_gene: TRBV6-5
abundance: many
j_gene: TRBJ2-1
d_gene: TRBD1

CDR3nt: TGTGCCAGCAGTTGGGACAGGGGGTGGTCCGCTGAAGCTTTCTTT
CDR3aa: CASSWDRGWSAEAFF
v_gene: TRBV6-1
abundance: many
j_gene: TRBJ1-1
d_gene: TRBD1

CDR3nt: TGTGCCAGCAGAAAAACAGGGATCTACGAGCAGTACTTC
CDR3aa: CASRKTGIYEQYF
v_gene: TRBV27
abundance: NA
j_gene: TRBJ2-7
d_gene: NA

CDR3nt: TGTGCCAGCAGCCCGATCAAACCCGGGTTAGGCAATGAGCAGTTCTTC
CDR3aa: CASSPIKPGLGNEQFF
v_gene: TRBV7-9
abundance: many
j_gene: TRBJ2-1
d_gene: NA

CDR3nt: TGTGCCAGCAGCTTAGCACAGGGATCTGAAGCTTTCTTT
CDR3aa: CASSLAQGSEAFF
v_gene: TRBV7-9
abundance: NA
j_gene: TRBJ1-1
d_gene: NA

CDR3nt: TGTGCCAGCGGGGGACAGGGGGCTACTGAAGCTTTCTTT
CDR3aa: CASGGQGATEAFF
v_gene: TRBV12-3/TRBV12-4
abundance: NA
j_gene: TRBJ1-1
d_gene: TRBD1

CDR3nt: TGTGCCAGCAGTTTTCGGGGGCAGGGAGCCAATGAGCAGTTCTTC
CDR3aa: CASSFRGQGANEQFF
v_gene: TRBV12-3/TRBV12-4
abundance: NA
j_gene: TRBJ2-1
d_gene: NA

CDR3nt: TGTGCCAGTAGTAAGTGGACTGGGGCCAACGTCCTGACTTTC
CDR3aa: CASSKWTGANVLTF
v_gene: TRBV19
abundance: NA
j_gene: TRBJ2-6
d_gene: NA

CDR3nt: TGTGCCAGCAGTTACGAGCGGGAGCTAGGTAGCGGGGAGCTGTTTTTT
CDR3aa: CASSYERELGSGELFF
v_gene: TRBV6-6
abundance: many
j_gene: TRBJ2-2
d_gene: TRBD2

CDR3nt: TGTGCCAGCAGTCCTACCGTCGGGACAGCCATATACGAGCAGTACTTC
CDR3aa: CASSPTVGTAIYEQYF
v_gene: TRBV27
abundance: many
j_gene: TRBJ2-7
d_gene: TRBD1

CDR3nt: TGTGCCAGCAGCCAGCTGAGGGGGGGCGAGGCCCAAGAGACCCAGTACTTC
CDR3aa: CASSQLRGGEAQETQYF
v_gene: TRBV7-2
abundance: many
j_gene: TRBJ2-5
d_gene: NA

CDR3nt: TGTGCCAGCAGTCCGATTTTTCTAGCGGGAGGAAATGAGCAGTTCTTC
CDR3aa: CASSPIFLAGGNEQFF
v_gene: TRBV6-2/TRBV6-3
abundance: few
j_gene: TRBJ2-1
d_gene: TRBD2

CDR3nt: TGTGCCATCAGAGACCTAACCGGGGAGCTGTTTTTT
CDR3aa: CAIRDLTGELFF
v_gene: TRBV10-3
abundance: many
j_gene: TRBJ2-2
d_gene: NA